The present T cell receptor (beta chain) was sequenced within a study of shared clonotypes between healthy human individuals. V was trimmed by 0 bases and J by 3 bases, leaving 11 bases between them. The germline V gene has CDR1 MGHRA and CDR2 YSYEKL. This CDR3 spans 15 amino acids. Deep level was the assay's run setting. Using immunoSEQ multiplex PCR, the repertoire was profiled, and TCRdb retains in-frame clones only, with some absent. The sample holds approximately 500,000 clones, about 80% seen once. The V gene is TRBV4-1, the J gene TRBJ1-2; TRBD1 might be the D (5 bases). The sequence came from a middle-aged woman in good health. Some clones in this sample may be carry-over from other donors' samples. Sequencing was done on a sample of PBMCs. The CDR3 is CASSQEGEKYYGYTF. CDR3 DNA: TGCGCCAGCAGCCAAGAAGGGGAGAAATACTATGGCTACACCTTC.